The 16 T cell receptor beta chains below all came from one sample that was sequenced in a study of T cell changes during pregnancy in multiple sclerosis. Here immunoSEQ multiplex PCR was the method, and the copy in TCRdb shows in-frame clones only, minus some. This table holds tens of thousands of clones, 88% found once. The sample consisted of CD8+ T cells from peripheral blood mononuclear cells, taken after pregnancy. Receptor source: a female donor in good health, enrolled as a control in a pregnancy study.

The chain combines TRBV2 with TRBJ2-3; 9 bases map to TRBD2. The V segment lost 7 bases and the J segment 4 bases; nucleotides outside the gene matches: 6. Looked up from germline, CDR1 is SNHLY and CDR2 is FYNNEI. The CDR3 has 14 amino acids. The CDR3 DNA sequence: TGTGCCAGCACTTATAGCGGGGGAGCAGATACGCAGTATTTT. Translated: CASTYSGGADTQYF.

This chain links TRBV5-1 with TRBJ1-1, with a possible D match to TRBD1 (5 bases). The CDR3 runs 15 residues. Trimming took 0 bases from V and 2 from J, leaving 11 bases between them. Germline V gene sequence: CDR1 SGHRS, CDR2 YFSETQ. CDR3 amino acids: CASSLALGENTEAFF. As DNA, the CDR3 is TGCGCCAGCAGCTTGGCCCTAGGGGAAAACACTGAAGCTTTCTTT. Filled out from reference TRBV5-1 and TRBJ1-1, the complete variable domain reads KAGVTQTPRYLIKTRGQQVTLSCSPISGHRSVSWYQQTPGQGLQFLFEYFSETQRNKGNFPGRFSGRQFSNSRSEMNVSTLELGDSALYLCASSLALGENTEAFFGQGTRLTVV.

The table lists this clone with a few counts. The V and J genes are TRBV7-9 and TRBJ2-5; 11 bases fit TRBD2. This CDR3 has 16 amino acids. The junction had 6 bases not matched to a gene; V was cut back by 5 bases and J by 1 base. Per the germline V gene, CDR1 is SEHNR and CDR2 is FQNEAQ (reference sequence). In nucleotides, the CDR3 is TGTGCCAGCAGCACCGGGACTAGCGGACTCCAAGAGACCCAGTACTTC. Protein: CASSTGTSGLQETQYF. Combining the CDR3 with reference TRBV7-9 and TRBJ2-5 gives the whole variable domain DTGVSQNPRHKITKRGQNVTFRCDPISEHNRLYWYRQTLGQGPEFLTYFQNEAQLEKSRLLSDRFSAERPKGSFSTLEIQRTEQGDSAMYLCASSTGTSGLQETQYFGPGTRLLVL.

This chain joins TRBV10-3 and TRBJ2-3; D possibly corresponds to TRBD1 (7 bases). V lost 8 bases to trimming and J lost 2 bases, with 11 bases between them. The germline V gene encodes CDR1 ENHRY and CDR2 SYGVKD. This CDR3 is built from 13 residues. CDR3 in DNA: TGTGCCATCGGAGGGGGCCACACAGATACGCAGTATTTT. The encoded protein is CAIGGGHTDTQYF.

The rearrangement joins TRBV27 to TRBJ1-6; the D is unclear. The CDR3 has 14 residues. Germline loops: CDR1 MNHEY, CDR2 SMNVEV (reference sequence). The germline V and J ends were trimmed by 2 bases and 7 bases, with 9 bases remaining between them. CDR3 in DNA: TGTGCCAGCAGTTTAGCGGCCGAGAATTCACCCCTCCACTTT. Residues: CASSLAAENSPLHF.

This clone was detected only once. This chain connects TRBV7-2 to TRBJ2-3; D possibly corresponds to TRBD2 (6 bases). The CDR3 has 14 amino acids. Germline V gene data show CDR1 as SGHTA and CDR2 as FQGNSA. Trimming removed 5 bases at V and 2 bases at J, with 11 bases between. The CDR3 loop reads CASSLGLFTDTQYF. The CDR3 DNA is TGTGCCAGCAGCCTCGGACTATTCACAGATACGCAGTATTTT.

This sequence joins TRBV6-1 and TRBJ1-5; 7 bases agree with TRBD1. Trimming at V came to 3 bases and at J to 5 bases, leaving 16 bases not matched to a gene. The length of the CDR3 is 18 residues. The germline V gene has CDR1 MNHNS and CDR2 SASEGT. This CDR3 reads CASSEAGQVFFGDQPQHF. The CDR3 coding sequence is TGTGCCAGCAGTGAGGCAGGACAGGTATTTTTCGGCGATCAGCCCCAGCATTTT.

The genes are TRBV7-9 and TRBJ2-6, with D possibly TRBD2 on 6 matching bases. The CDR3 has 16 residues. The V end was cut by 5 bases, the J end by 2 bases, with 13 bases between. CDR1 is SEHNR and CDR2 is FQNEAQ in the germline V gene (reference sequence). DNA of the CDR3: TGTGCCAGCAGCCCCGTTGGGGGGACTGGGGCCAACGTCCTGACTTTC. Translation gives CASSPVGGTGANVLTF.

The gene calls are TRBV4-3 and TRBJ2-7, with D possibly matching TRBD1 (7 bases). This CDR3 contains 16 residues. The germline V gene encodes CDR1 LGHNA and CDR2 YSLEER. V was trimmed by 4 bases and J by 1 base, leaving 17 bases between them. The CDR3 loop reads CASSPTFSGGSYEQYF. The CDR3 DNA follows: TGCGCCAGCAGCCCTACCTTCTCAGGGGGGTCCTACGAGCAGTACTTC.

CDR3 protein: CASSRNPRGYTF. DNA for the CDR3: TGTGCCAGCAGTAGAAACCCTAGAGGCTACACCTTC. This chain links TRBV6-5 with TRBJ1-2; D is unclear. Deletions cut 5 bases from V and 8 bases from J, with 12 bases between. This CDR3 is 12 amino acids long. Germline V gives CDR1 MNHEY, CDR2 SVGAGI.

V usage is TRBV5-4 and J usage is TRBJ1-2, with 12 bases matching TRBD1. This CDR3 has 15 residues. The germline CDR1 and CDR2 sequences are SGHNT and YYREEE (reference sequence). J gave up 2 bases and V 4 bases, and 3 bases lay outside the gene matches. The CDR3 region is CASSAGTGGNYGYTF. In DNA, the CDR3 is TGTGCCAGCAGCGCGGGGACAGGGGGCAACTATGGCTACACCTTC. Full variable domain (missing parts from reference TRBV5-4 and TRBJ1-2): ETGVTQSPTHLIKTRGQQVTLRCSSQSGHNTVSWYQQALGQGPQFIFQYYREEENGRGNFPPRFSGLQFPNYSSELNVNALELDDSALYLCASSAGTGGNYGYTFGSGTRLTVV.

This clone was observed a few times. V and J are TRBV7-9 and TRBJ1-1; weak D call: TRBD1 (6 bases). Trimming removed 5 bases at V and 5 bases at J, with 9 bases between. CDR1 is SEHNR, CDR2 FQNEAQ, per germline (reference sequence). This CDR3 region has 12 residues. The CDR3: CASSQQGTEAFF. The CDR3 region has the DNA TGTGCCAGCAGCCAACAGGGAACTGAAGCTTTCTTT.

This clone was observed once. The V call is TRBV2, the J call TRBJ1-1; D is unresolved. The CDR3 contains 8 residues. Per the germline V gene, CDR1 is SNHLY and CDR2 is FYNNEI. Trimming stripped 9 bases from V and 9 bases from J, with 5 bases between. The DNA of the CDR3 is TGTGCCAGTGCGAAAGCTTTCTTT. Amino acids: CASAKAFF. The whole variable domain, remainder taken from reference TRBV2 and TRBJ1-1, is EPEVTQTPSHQVTQMGQEVILRCVPISNHLYFYWYRQILGQKVEFLVSFYNNEISEKSEIFDDQFSVERPDGSNFTLKIRSTKLEDSAMYFCASAKAFFGQGTRLTVV.

The chain carries TRBV6-1 and TRBJ2-2, with TRBD2 matching over 7 bases. Per the germline V gene, CDR1 is MNHNS and CDR2 is SASEGT. The CDR3 consists of 16 residues. V shed 0 bases, J shed 4 bases, and the junction held 5 bases outside the gene matches. The CDR3 reads CASSEAIAGGTGELFF. The CDR3 DNA reads as TGTGCCAGCAGTGAAGCCATAGCGGGTGGCACCGGGGAGCTGTTTTTT.

V and J are TRBV9 and TRBJ2-7; D is ambiguous. Germline loops: CDR1 SGDLS, CDR2 YYNGEE. The CDR3 extends over 13 amino acids. V was clipped by 0 bases and J by 3 bases, with 7 bases between them. Here the CDR3 DNA reads TGTGCCAGCAGCGTAGTCCCAGGCTACGAGCAGTACTTC. It translates to CASSVVPGYEQYF.

The rearrangement links TRBV11-2 to TRBJ1-1; unclear D gene. The V end was cut by 5 bases, the J end by 6 bases, with 10 bases between. The V gene's germline CDR1 is SGHAT and CDR2 FQNNGV. The CDR3 contains 12 residues. Written as DNA, the CDR3 is TGTGCCAGCAGCGCAGGCTCCGCTGAAGCTTTCTTT. Encoded protein: CASSAGSAEAFF. Using reference TRBV11-2 and TRBJ1-1 for the parts outside the CDR3, the full variable domain is EAGVAQSPRYKIIEKRQSVAFWCNPISGHATLYWYQQILGQGPKLLIQFQNNGVVDDSQLPKDRFSAERLKGVDSTLKIQPAKLEDSAVYLCASSAGSAEAFFGQGTRLTVV.